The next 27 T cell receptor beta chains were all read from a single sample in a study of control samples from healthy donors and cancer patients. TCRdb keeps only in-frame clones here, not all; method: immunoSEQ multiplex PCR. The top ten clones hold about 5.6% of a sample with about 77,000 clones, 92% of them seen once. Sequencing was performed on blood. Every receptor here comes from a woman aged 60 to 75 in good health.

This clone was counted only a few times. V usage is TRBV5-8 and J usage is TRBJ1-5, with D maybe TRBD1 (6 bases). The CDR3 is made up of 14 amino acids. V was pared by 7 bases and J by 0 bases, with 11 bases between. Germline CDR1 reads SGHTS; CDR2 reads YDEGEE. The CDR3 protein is CASGRTVSNQPQHF. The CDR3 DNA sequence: TGTGCCAGCGGCCGGACAGTTAGCAATCAGCCCCAGCATTTT.

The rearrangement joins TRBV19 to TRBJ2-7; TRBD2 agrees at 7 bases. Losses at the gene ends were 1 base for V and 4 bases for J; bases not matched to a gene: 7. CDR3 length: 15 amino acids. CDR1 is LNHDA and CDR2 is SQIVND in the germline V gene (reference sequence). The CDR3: CASSIGRGEWYEQYF. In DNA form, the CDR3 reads TGTGCCAGTAGTATAGGCCGGGGGGAATGGTACGAGCAGTACTTC.

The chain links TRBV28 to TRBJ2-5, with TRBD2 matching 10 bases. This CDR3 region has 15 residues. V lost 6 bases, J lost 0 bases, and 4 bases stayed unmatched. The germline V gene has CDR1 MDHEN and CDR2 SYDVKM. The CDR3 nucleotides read TGTGCCAGCAGCGGGACTAGCGCGTACCAAGAGACCCAGTACTTC. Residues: CASSGTSAYQETQYF.

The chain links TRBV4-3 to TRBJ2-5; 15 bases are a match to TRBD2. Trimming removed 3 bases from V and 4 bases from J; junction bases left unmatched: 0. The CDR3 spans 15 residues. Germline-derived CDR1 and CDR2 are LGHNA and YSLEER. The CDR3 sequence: CASSQGLAGGETQYF. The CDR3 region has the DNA TGCGCCAGCAGCCAGGGACTAGCGGGAGGAGAGACCCAGTACTTC.

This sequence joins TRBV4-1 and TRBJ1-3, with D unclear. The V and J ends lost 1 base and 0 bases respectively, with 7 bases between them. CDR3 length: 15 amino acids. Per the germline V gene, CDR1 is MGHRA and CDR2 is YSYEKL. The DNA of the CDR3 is TGCGCCAGCAGCCAAGCGACAACCTCTGGAAACACCATATATTTT. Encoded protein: CASSQATTSGNTIYF.

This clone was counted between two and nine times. The CDR3, as DNA: TGTGCCACAATGACTAGCTGGAGACCCAATGAGCAGTTCTTC. Protein product: CATMTSWRPNEQFF. V and J are TRBV28 and TRBJ2-1, with 7 positions matching TRBD2. CDR1 is MDHEN and CDR2 is SYDVKM in the germline V gene. With V trimmed by 10 bases and J by 6 bases, 12 bases remained unmatched. CDR3 length equals 14 residues.

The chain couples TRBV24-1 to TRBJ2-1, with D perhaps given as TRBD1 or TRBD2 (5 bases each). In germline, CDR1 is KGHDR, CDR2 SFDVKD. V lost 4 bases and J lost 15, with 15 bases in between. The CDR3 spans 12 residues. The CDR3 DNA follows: TGTGCCACCAGTGACCGGGACCGAGTTAGGTTCTTC. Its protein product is CATSDRDRVRFF.

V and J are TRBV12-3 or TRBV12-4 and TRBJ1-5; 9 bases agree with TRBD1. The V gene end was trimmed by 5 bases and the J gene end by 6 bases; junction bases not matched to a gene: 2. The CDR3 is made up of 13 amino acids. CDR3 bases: TGTGCCAGCAGTCAACAGGGGGCTCAGCCCCAGCATTTT. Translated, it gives CASSQQGAQPQHF.

The CDR3 sequence: CASQHLTSSEAFF. CDR3 in DNA: TGTGCCAGTCAACACCTGACGAGCAGTGAAGCTTTCTTT. This chain uses TRBV19 with TRBJ1-1; no reliable D call. V was cut by 8 bases and J by 7 bases, with 17 bases left in between. Germline V lookup: CDR1 LNHDA, CDR2 SQIVND (reference sequence). This CDR3 spans 13 amino acids.

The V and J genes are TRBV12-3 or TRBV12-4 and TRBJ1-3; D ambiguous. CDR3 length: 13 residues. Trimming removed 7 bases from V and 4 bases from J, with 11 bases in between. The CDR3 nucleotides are TGTGCCAGCATTATAGGAGGGGGAAACACCATATATTTT. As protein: CASIIGGGNTIYF.

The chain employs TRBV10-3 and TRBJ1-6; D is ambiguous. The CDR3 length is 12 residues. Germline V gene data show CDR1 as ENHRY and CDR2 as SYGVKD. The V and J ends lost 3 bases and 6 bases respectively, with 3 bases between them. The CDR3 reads CAISDSNSPLHF. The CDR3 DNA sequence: TGTGCCATCAGTGACAGTAATTCACCCCTCCACTTT.

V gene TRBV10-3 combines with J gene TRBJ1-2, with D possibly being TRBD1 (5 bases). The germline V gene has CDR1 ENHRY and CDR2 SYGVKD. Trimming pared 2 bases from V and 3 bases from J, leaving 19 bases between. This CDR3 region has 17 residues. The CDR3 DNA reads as TGTGCCATCAGTGAGAGGCGGTGGGAAGGGGCCGACTATGGCTACACCTTC. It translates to CAISERRWEGADYGYTF.

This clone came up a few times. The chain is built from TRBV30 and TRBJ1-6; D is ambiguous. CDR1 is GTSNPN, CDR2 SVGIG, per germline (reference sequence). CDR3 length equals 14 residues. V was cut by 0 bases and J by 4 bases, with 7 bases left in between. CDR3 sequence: CAWSVTAYNSPLHF. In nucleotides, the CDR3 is TGTGCCTGGAGTGTAACCGCATATAATTCACCCCTCCACTTT.

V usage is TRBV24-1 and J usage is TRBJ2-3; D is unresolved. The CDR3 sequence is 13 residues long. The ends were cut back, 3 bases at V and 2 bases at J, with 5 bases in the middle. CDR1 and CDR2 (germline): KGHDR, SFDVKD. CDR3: CATSDAYTDTQYF. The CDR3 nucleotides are TGTGCCACCAGTGATGCCTACACAGATACGCAGTATTTT.

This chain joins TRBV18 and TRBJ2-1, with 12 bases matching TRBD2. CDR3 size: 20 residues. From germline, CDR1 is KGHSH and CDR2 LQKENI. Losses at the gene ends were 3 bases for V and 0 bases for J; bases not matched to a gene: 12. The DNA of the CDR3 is TGTGCCAGCTCACCCGGAGAGGCGGCTAGCGGGAGGGCCTCCTACAATGAGCAGTTCTTC. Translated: CASSPGEAASGRASYNEQFF.

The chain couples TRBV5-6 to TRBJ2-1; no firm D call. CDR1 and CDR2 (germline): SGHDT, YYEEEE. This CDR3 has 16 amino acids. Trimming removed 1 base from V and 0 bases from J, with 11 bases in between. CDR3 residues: CASSLLSQFSYNEQFF. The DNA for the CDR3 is TGTGCCAGCAGCTTGTTGTCACAGTTCTCCTACAATGAGCAGTTCTTC.

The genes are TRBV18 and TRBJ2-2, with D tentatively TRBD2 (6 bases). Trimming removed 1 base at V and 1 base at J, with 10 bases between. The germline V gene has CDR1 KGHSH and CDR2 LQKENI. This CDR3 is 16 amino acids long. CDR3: CASSPLGGRNTGELFF. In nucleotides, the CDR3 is TGTGCCAGCTCACCACTCGGAGGGAGGAACACCGGGGAGCTGTTTTTT.

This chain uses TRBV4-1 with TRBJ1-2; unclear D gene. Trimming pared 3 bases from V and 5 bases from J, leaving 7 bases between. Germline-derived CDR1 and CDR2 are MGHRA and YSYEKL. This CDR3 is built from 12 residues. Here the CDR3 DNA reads TGCGCCAGCAGCCAGGGGTTATATGGCTACACCTTC. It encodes CASSQGLYGYTF.

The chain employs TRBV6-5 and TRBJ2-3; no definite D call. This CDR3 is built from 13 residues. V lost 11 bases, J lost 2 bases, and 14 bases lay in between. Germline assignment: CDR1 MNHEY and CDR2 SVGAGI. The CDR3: CAGSRTPTDTQYF. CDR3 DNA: TGTGCCGGGTCTAGGACCCCCACAGATACGCAGTATTTT.

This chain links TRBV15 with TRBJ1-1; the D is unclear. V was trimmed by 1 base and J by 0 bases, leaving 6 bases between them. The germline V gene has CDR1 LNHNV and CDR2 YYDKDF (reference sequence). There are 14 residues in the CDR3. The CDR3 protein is CATSRVQLNTEAFF. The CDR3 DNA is TGTGCCACCAGCAGAGTACAGCTGAACACTGAAGCTTTCTTT.

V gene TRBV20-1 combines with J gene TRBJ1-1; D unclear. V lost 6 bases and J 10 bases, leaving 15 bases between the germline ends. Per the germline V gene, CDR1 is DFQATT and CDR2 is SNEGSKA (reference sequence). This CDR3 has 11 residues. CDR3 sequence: CSASRPEAAFF. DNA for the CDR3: TGCAGTGCCTCCCGACCGGAAGCAGCTTTCTTT.

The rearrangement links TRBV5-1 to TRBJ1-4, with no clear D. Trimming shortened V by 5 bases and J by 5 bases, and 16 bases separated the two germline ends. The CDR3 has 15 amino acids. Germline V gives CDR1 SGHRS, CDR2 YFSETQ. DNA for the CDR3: TGCGCCAGCAGATCATTTCCCACGTTAAATGAAAAACTGTTTTTT. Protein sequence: CASRSFPTLNEKLFF.

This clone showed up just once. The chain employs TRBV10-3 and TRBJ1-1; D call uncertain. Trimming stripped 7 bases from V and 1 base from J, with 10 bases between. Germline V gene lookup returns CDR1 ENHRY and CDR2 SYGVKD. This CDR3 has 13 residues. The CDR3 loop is CAITSAPNTEAFF. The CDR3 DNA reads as TGTGCCATCACTTCAGCCCCGAACACTGAAGCTTTCTTT.

DNA for the CDR3: TGTGCCAGCTCACCATCGAGGGCCAGTAATGAGCAGTTCTTC. Protein sequence: CASSPSRASNEQFF. The chain has TRBV18 and TRBJ2-1; a possible D gene is TRBD2 (5 bases). Trimming stripped 2 bases from V and 7 bases from J, with 12 bases between. The CDR3 is made up of 14 amino acids. Per germline, CDR1 KGHSH and CDR2 LQKENI.

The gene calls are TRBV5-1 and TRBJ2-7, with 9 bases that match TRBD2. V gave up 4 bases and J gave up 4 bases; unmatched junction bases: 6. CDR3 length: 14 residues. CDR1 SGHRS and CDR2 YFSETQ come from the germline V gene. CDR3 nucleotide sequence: TGCGCCAGCAGCAAGACTAGCGGAAGATACGAGCAGTACTTC. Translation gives CASSKTSGRYEQYF.

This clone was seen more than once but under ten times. CDR3 loop: CASSLRYNEQFF. Written as DNA, the CDR3 is TGTGCCAGCAGCTTACGCTACAATGAGCAGTTCTTC. The chain recombines TRBV7-2 with TRBJ2-1; D not certain. CDR1 and CDR2 from the germline V gene are SGHTA and FQGNSA. V gave up 2 bases and J gave up 3 bases, with 2 bases separating them. The CDR3 has 12 residues.

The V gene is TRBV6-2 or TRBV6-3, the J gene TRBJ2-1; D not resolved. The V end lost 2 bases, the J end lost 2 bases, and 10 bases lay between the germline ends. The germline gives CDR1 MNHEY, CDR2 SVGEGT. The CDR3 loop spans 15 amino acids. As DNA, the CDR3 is TGTGCCAGCAGTTACCAGGCCATGGCCTACAATGAGCAGTTCTTC. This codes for CASSYQAMAYNEQFF.